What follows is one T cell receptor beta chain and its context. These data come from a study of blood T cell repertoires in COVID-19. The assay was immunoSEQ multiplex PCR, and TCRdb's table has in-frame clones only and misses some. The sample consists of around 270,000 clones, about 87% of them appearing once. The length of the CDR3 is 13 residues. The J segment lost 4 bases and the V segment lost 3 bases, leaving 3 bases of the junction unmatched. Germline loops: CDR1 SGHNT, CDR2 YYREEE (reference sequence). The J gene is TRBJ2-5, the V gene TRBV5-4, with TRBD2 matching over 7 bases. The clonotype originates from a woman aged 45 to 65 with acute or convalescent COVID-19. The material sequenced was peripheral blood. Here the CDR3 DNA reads TGTGCCAGCAGCTACGGGGGGACAGAGACCCAGTACTTC. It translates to CASSYGGTETQYF.